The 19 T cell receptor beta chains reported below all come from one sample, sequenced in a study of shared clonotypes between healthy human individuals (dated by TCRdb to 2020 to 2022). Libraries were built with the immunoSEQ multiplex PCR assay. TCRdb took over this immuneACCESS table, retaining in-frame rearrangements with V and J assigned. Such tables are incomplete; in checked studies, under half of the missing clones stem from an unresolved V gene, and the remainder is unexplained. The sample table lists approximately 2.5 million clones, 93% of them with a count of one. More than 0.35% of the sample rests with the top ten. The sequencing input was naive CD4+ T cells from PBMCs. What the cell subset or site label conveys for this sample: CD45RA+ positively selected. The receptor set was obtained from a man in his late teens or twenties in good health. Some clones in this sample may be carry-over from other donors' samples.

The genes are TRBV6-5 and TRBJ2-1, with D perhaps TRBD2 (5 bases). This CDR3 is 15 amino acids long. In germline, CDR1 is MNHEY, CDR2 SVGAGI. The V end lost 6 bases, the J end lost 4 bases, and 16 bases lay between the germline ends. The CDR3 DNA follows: TGTGCCAGCAGCGGGGAAAGGGTAGGGTACAATGAGCAGTTCTTC. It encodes CASSGERVGYNEQFF.

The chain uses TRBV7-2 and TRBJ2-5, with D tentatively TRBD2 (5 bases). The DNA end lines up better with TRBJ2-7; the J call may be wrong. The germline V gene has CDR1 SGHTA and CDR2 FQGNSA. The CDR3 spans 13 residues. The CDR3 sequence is CASSATRTYEQYF. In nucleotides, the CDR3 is TGTGCCAGCAGCGCAACTAGGACCTACGAGCAGTACTTC.

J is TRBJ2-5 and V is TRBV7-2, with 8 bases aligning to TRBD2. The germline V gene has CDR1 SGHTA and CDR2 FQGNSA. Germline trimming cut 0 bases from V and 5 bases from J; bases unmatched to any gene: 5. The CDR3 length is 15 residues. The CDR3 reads CASSLASGDSETQYF. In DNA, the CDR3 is TGTGCCAGCAGCTTAGCTAGCGGGGATTCGGAGACCCAGTACTTC.

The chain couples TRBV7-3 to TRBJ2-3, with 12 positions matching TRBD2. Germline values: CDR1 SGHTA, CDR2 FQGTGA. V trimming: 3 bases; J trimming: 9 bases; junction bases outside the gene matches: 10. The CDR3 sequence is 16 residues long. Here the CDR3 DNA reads TGTGCCAGCAGCTTTACCCCTAGCGGGGGGGGAGGGACGCAGTATTTT. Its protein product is CASSFTPSGGGGTQYF.

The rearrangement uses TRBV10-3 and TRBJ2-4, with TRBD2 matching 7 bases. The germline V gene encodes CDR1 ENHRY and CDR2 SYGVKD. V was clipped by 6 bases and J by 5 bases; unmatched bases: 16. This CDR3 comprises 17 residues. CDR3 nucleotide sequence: TGTGCCATCAGCGGCTCTATTGGGGGAGGGCCCCAAAACATTCAGTACTTC. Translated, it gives CAISGSIGGGPQNIQYF.

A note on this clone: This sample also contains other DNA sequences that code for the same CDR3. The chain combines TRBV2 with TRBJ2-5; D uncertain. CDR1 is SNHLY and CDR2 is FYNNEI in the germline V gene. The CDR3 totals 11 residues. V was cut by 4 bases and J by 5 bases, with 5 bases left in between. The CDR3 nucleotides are TGTGCCAGCAGTGTAAGGGAGACCCAGTACTTC. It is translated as CASSVRETQYF.

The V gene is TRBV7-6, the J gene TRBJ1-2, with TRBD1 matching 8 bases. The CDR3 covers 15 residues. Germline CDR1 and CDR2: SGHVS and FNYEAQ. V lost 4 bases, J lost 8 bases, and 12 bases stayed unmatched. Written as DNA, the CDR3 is TGTGCCAGCAGCTCCCAAAGACTAGACAGGGGCGGCTACACCTTC. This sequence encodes CASSSQRLDRGGYTF.

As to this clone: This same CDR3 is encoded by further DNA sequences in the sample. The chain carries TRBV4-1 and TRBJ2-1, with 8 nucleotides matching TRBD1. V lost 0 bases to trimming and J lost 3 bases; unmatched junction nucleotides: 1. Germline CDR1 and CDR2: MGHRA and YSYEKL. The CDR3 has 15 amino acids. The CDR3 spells CASSQDRGLYNEQFF. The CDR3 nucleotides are TGCGCCAGCAGCCAAGACAGGGGGCTCTACAATGAGCAGTTCTTC.

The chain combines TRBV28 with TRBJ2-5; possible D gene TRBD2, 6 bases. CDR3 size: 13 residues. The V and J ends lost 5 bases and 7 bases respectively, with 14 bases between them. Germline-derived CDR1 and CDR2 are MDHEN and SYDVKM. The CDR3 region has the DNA TGTGCCAGCAGTGGCCGGGACTCAGGGACCCAGTACTTC. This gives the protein CASSGRDSGTQYF.

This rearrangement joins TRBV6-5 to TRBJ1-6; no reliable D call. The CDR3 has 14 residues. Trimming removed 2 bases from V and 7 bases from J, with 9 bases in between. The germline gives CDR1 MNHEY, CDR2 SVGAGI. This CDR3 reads CASSYGVLNSPLHF. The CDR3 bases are TGTGCCAGCAGTTACGGGGTTCTCAATTCACCCCTCCACTTT.

The CDR3 loop reads CASSLVQIGYGYTF. The DNA for the CDR3 is TGTGCCAGCAGCTTAGTCCAGATCGGCTATGGCTACACCTTC. The V call is TRBV7-2, the J call TRBJ1-2, with no clear D. V was clipped by 1 base and J by 4 bases, with 10 bases between them. From germline, CDR1 is SGHTA and CDR2 FQGNSA. This CDR3 is built from 14 residues.

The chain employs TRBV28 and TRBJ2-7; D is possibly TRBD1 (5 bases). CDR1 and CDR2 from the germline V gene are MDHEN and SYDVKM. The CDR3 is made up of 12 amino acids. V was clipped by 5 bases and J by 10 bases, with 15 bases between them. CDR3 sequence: CASSADSRDQYF. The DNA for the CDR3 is TGTGCCAGCAGTGCCGACAGTCGCGACCAGTACTTC. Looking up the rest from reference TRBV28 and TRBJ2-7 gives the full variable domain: DVKVTQSSRYLVKRTGEKVFLECVQDMDHENMFWYRQDPGLGLRLIYFSYDVKMKEKGDIPEGYSVSREKKERFSLILESASTNQTSMYLCASSADSRDQYFGPGTRLTVT.

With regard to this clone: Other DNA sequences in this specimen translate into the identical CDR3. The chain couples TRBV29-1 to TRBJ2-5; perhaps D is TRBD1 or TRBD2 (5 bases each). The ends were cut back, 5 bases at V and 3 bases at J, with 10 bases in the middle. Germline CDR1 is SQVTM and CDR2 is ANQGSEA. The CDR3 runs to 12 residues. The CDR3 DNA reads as TGCAGCGTTCTAAGGGGAGAAGAGACCCAGTACTTC. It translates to CSVLRGEETQYF. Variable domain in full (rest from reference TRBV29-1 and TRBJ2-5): SAVISQKPSRDICQRGTSLTIQCQVDSQVTMMFWYRQQPGQSLTLIATANQGSEATYESGFVIDKFPISRPNLTFSTLTVSNMSPEDSSIYLCSVLRGEETQYFGPGTRLLVL.

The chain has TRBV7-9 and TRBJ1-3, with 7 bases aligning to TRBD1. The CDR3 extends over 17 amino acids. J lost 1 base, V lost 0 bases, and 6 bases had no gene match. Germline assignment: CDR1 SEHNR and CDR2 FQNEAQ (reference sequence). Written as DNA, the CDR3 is TGTGCCAGCAGCTTAGCAACACAGGGGAGGTCTGGAAACACCATATATTTT. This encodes CASSLATQGRSGNTIYF.

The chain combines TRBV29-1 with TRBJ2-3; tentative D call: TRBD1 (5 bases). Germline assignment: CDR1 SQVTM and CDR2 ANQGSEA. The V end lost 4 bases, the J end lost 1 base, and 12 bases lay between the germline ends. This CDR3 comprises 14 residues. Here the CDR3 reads CSVGIGARTDTQYF. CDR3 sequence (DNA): TGCAGCGTTGGAATAGGGGCCCGCACAGATACGCAGTATTTT.

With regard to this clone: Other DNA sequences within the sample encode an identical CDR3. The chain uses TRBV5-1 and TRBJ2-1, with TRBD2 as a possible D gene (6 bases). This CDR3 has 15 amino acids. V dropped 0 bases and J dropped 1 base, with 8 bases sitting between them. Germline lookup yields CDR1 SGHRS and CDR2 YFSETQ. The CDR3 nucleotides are TGCGCCAGCAGCTTGGCGGGAGCATCCTACAATGAGCAGTTCTTC. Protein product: CASSLAGASYNEQFF.

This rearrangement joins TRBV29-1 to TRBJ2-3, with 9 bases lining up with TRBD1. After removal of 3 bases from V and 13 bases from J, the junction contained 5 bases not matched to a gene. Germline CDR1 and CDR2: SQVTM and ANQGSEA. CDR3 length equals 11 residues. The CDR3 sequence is CSVDPGQGEYF. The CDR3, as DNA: TGCAGCGTTGACCCGGGACAGGGAGAGTATTTT.

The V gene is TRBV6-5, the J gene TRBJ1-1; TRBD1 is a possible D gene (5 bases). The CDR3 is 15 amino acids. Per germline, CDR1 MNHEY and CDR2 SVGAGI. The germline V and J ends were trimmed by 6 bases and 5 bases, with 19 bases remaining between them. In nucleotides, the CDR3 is TGTGCCAGCAGCCCTACCCTCAGGGTGGGGACTGAAGCTTTCTTT. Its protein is CASSPTLRVGTEAFF.

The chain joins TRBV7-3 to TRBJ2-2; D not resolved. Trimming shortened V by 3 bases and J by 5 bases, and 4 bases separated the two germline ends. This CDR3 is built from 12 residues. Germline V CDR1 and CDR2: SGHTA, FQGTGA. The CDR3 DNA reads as TGTGCCAGCAGCTTCGATACCGGGGAGCTGTTTTTT. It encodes CASSFDTGELFF.